The rows below give T cell receptor beta chains drawn from one sample of a study of radiotherapy plus CTLA-4 blockade in lung cancer. Libraries were prepared by immunoSEQ multiplex PCR; TCRdb keeps only in-frame clonotypes and omits some of them. This sample has tens of thousands of clones; around 83% occur once, and the top ten carry 0.82%. The sequences come from peripheral blood, collected from a patient treated with radiotherapy plus ipilimumab. All receptors come from a human donor with non-small cell lung cancer who had stable disease on radiotherapy plus ipilimumab. Each CDR3 is given with its conserved first and last residue. D genes are given only for firm matches. Expanded clones are given a class, and other clones once, few, many or no size at all.

length: 15
size: .
V: TRBV28
J: TRBJ2-1
D: .
DNA: TGTGCCAGCAGTTCCGCAGACGACCATTACAATGAGCAGTTCTTC
CDR3: CASSSADDHYNEQFF

length: 15
size: .
V: TRBV27
J: TRBJ2-2
D: .
DNA: TGTGCCAGCAGTTTGAGACTAGACTTGCCCGGGGAGCTGTTTTTT
CDR3: CASSLRLDLPGELFF

length: 16
size: .
V: TRBV27
J: TRBJ2-7
D: .
DNA: TGTGCCAGCAGTTTATCGAGCGGAGGTTTCAGCTACGAGCAGTACTTC
CDR3: CASSLSSGGFSYEQYF

length: 19
size: .
V: TRBV9
J: TRBJ2-3
D: TRBD2
DNA: TGTGCCAGCAGCGCCCGACTAGCGGGAGGAGGCGGTGGCACAGATACGCAGTATTTT
CDR3: CASSARLAGGGGGTDTQYF

length: 19
size: .
V: TRBV2
J: TRBJ2-1
D: .
DNA: TGTGCCAGCAGTGACCTCTTAATTGGGGGGATGGCTCTGTACAATGAGCAGTTCTTC
CDR3: CASSDLLIGGMALYNEQFF

length: 15
size: .
V: TRBV6-6
J: TRBJ1-3
D: .
DNA: TGTGCCAGCAGTTACGAGGGGATTTCAGGAAACACCATATATTTT
CDR3: CASSYEGISGNTIYF

length: 12
size: .
V: TRBV30
J: TRBJ1-4
D: .
DNA: TGTGCCTGGAGTGTGGACGTTGAAAAACTGTTTTTT
CDR3: CAWSVDVEKLFF

length: 15
size: .
V: TRBV25-1
J: TRBJ2-5
D: .
DNA: TGTGCCAGCAGTGAATTAGGGGGGGGAGAAGAGACCCAGTACTTC
CDR3: CASSELGGGEETQYF

length: 13
size: .
V: TRBV5-1
J: TRBJ2-7
D: .
DNA: TGCGCCAGCAGCTTGGAACTAGTAGGCGAGCAGTACTTC
CDR3: CASSLELVGEQYF

length: 16
size: .
V: TRBV9
J: TRBJ2-3
D: .
DNA: TGTGCCAGCAGCGTAGTCGGTAGCAGTCGCACAGATACGCAGTATTTT
CDR3: CASSVVGSSRTDTQYF

length: 17
size: .
V: TRBV7-9
J: TRBJ2-1
D: .
DNA: TGTGCCAGCAGCCAACCCAGGGACACCCCCTCACAGGGTGAGCAGTTCTTC
CDR3: CASSQPRDTPSQGEQFF

length: 16
size: .
V: TRBV6-6
J: TRBJ1-2
D: TRBD1
DNA: TGTGCCAGCAGCAACCGGGACAGGGGACTCAACTATGGCTACACCTTC
CDR3: CASSNRDRGLNYGYTF

length: 14
size: .
V: TRBV10-1
J: TRBJ2-3
D: TRBD2
DNA: TGCGCCAGCAGTCAGGCTAGCGGAGCCCAAACGCAGTATTTT
CDR3: CASSQASGAQTQYF

length: 16
size: .
V: TRBV7-2
J: TRBJ2-1
D: TRBD2
DNA: TGTGCCAGCAGCCTAGCGGGAGGGCCATCCTACAATGAGCAGTTCTTC
CDR3: CASSLAGGPSYNEQFF

length: 13
size: few
V: TRBV5-1
J: TRBJ1-2
D: .
DNA: TGCGCCAGCAGCTTGAAACAGGGCTATGGCTACACCTTC
CDR3: CASSLKQGYGYTF

length: 13
size: .
V: TRBV6-5
J: TRBJ1-5
D: TRBD1
DNA: TGTGCCAGCAGAAGACAGGGGGCGTACCCCCAGCATTTT
CDR3: CASRRQGAYPQHF

length: 21
size: .
V: TRBV19
J: TRBJ2-3
D: TRBD1
DNA: TGTGCCAGTAGTATAGATCGGGGATGGGACAGAATAAGATACGACCAAGATACGCAGTATTTT
CDR3: CASSIDRGWDRIRYDQDTQYF

length: 14
size: .
V: TRBV9
J: TRBJ1-6
D: TRBD1
DNA: TGTGCCAGCAGGGCCACAGGGGAAAATTCACCCCTCCACTTT
CDR3: CASRATGENSPLHF

length: 11
size: few
V: TRBV6-1
J: TRBJ1-2
D: .
DNA: TGTGCCAGCAGTACCAACTATGGCTACACCTTC
CDR3: CASSTNYGYTF

length: 14
size: .
V: TRBV30
J: TRBJ2-7
D: .
DNA: TGTGCCTGGAGTGTAGGACCTAGCTCCTACGAGCAGTACTTC
CDR3: CAWSVGPSSYEQYF

length: 15
size: .
V: TRBV7-3
J: TRBJ2-3
D: TRBD2
DNA: TGTGCCAGCAGCTTAACCCCCGGCGGGAGGTATACGCAGTATTTT
CDR3: CASSLTPGGRYTQYF

length: 13
size: .
V: TRBV12-5
J: TRBJ1-2
D: .
DNA: TGTGCTAGTGGTTTCCTCCCGGGGGGTGGCTACACCTTC
CDR3: CASGFLPGGGYTF

length: 13
size: .
V: TRBV5-4
J: TRBJ2-5
D: TRBD1
DNA: TGTGCCAGCAGCTGGACAGGAAGAGAGACCCAGTACTTC
CDR3: CASSWTGRETQYF

length: 14
size: few
V: TRBV9
J: TRBJ2-7
D: .
DNA: TGTGCCAGCAGCGTATTCGCAGATCCCTACGAGCAGTACTTC
CDR3: CASSVFADPYEQYF

length: 15
size: .
V: TRBV28
J: TRBJ2-4
D: TRBD1
DNA: TGTGCCAGCAGTTCCCTCCAGGGGGCGCGGAACATTCAGTACTTC
CDR3: CASSSLQGARNIQYF